Shown below are 26 T cell receptor beta chains from a single sample sequenced in a study of T cells in Graves' hyperthyroidism and ophthalmopathy. RNA transcripts provided the source from which TCR beta CDR3 regions were amplified. The TCR CDR3 first-round RT-PCR relied on the HTBI primer set. TCRdb reanalysed the multiplex PCR reads using MiXCR and keeps one entry per CDR3 protein. The sample has approximately 690,000 distinct CDR3 sequences, around 21% seen once. Sequences were obtained from blood. The origin of the receptors is a young man with Graves' ophthalmopathy.

The rearrangement uses TRBV10-1 and TRBJ2-1, with 8 bases matching TRBD1. With V trimmed by 6 bases and J by 6 bases, 10 bases remained unmatched. This CDR3 has 15 residues. Germline V gives CDR1 WNHNN, CDR2 SYGVQD (reference sequence). The CDR3 coding sequence is TGCGCCAGCAGCCCCGGACAGGGTATCGCCAATGAGCAGTTCTTC. Residues: CASSPGQGIANEQFF.

This clonotype was detected only a few times. The rearrangement links TRBV25-1 to TRBJ2-2, with D hard to call. V was clipped by 6 bases and J by 1 base, with 9 bases between them. Germline V gene sequence: CDR1 MGHDK, CDR2 SYGVNS. The CDR3 totals 14 residues. The CDR3 spells CASSSTRNTGELFF. The DNA for the CDR3 is TGTGCCAGCAGCTCAACGAGGAACACCGGGGAGCTGTTTTTT. The variable domain in full, with the rest retrieved from reference TRBV25-1 and TRBJ2-2, is EADIYQTPRYLVIGTGKKITLECSQTMGHDKMYWYQQDPGMELHLIHYSYGVNSTEKGDLSSESTVSRIRTEHFPLTLESARPSHTSQYLCASSSTRNTGELFFGEGSRLTVL.

The CDR3 DNA reads as TGTGCCAGCAGTTACAGAGCAGGCCTAGCGGGAAAGGCCGGGGAGCTGTTTTTT. Protein product: CASSYRAGLAGKAGELFF. The rearrangement uses TRBV6-9 and TRBJ2-2, with 9 bases aligning to TRBD2. Germline CDR1 and CDR2: MNHGY and SVAAGI. The CDR3 consists of 18 residues. Trimming cost V 3 bases and J 6 bases; bases outside gene matches: 14.

This clonotype was counted a few times. J is TRBJ2-3 and V is TRBV7-9; 9 bases agree with TRBD2. Unmatched junction bases numbered 8, after V lost 4 bases and J lost 6 bases. The CDR3 totals 15 residues. Germline CDR1 SEHNR, CDR2 FQNEAQ (reference sequence). CDR3 coding DNA: TGTGCCAGCAGCTACTACCTAGCGGGAATTGATACGCAGTATTTT. This sequence encodes CASSYYLAGIDTQYF.

The rearrangement joins TRBV12-3 or TRBV12-4 to TRBJ2-7, with 7 bases lining up with TRBD1. This CDR3 contains 17 residues. With V trimmed by 6 bases and J by 0 bases, 14 bases remained unmatched. In DNA form, the CDR3 reads TGTGCCAGCAGCCCCACAGGGGTCGGGGCTAGCTCCTACGAGCAGTACTTC. Translation: CASSPTGVGASSYEQYF.

The rearrangement joins TRBV20-1 to TRBJ1-4; TRBD1 agrees at 11 bases. Germline V lookup: CDR1 DFQATT, CDR2 SNEGSKA (reference sequence). The length of the CDR3 is 15 residues. With V trimmed by 0 bases and J by 5 bases, 2 bases remained unmatched. In DNA form, the CDR3 reads TGCAGTGCTAGAGACCGGACAGGGGGCAATGAAAAACTGTTTTTT. It encodes CSARDRTGGNEKLFF.

This clonotype was seen at least ten times. V and J are TRBV18 and TRBJ1-5; D is uncertain. The V and J ends lost 1 base and 3 bases respectively, with 7 bases between them. Germline V gene sequence: CDR1 KGHSH, CDR2 LQKENI. The CDR3 extends over 14 amino acids. CDR3 region: CASSPQGANQPQHF. The CDR3 DNA reads as TGTGCCAGCTCACCACAGGGAGCCAATCAGCCCCAGCATTTT.

This clonotype has a handful of counts. The chain links TRBV6-1 to TRBJ2-5, with D possibly matching TRBD2 (6 bases). CDR1 is MNHNS, CDR2 SASEGT, per germline. The ends were cut back, 1 base at V and 9 bases at J, with 18 bases in the middle. The CDR3 totals 15 residues. For the CDR3, the DNA is TGTGCCAGCAGTGAAGGAGTATGGGACTCCGGGCCCCAGTACTTC. The encoded protein is CASSEGVWDSGPQYF.

This clonotype came up a few times. The chain couples TRBV20-1 to TRBJ2-4; 12 bases match TRBD2. Losses at the gene ends were 6 bases for V and 11 bases for J; bases not matched to a gene: 8. The CDR3 spans 13 residues. Germline V gene data show CDR1 as DFQATT and CDR2 as SNEGSKA (reference sequence). CDR3 nucleotides: TGCAGTGCCGGGGTCCTAGCGGGAGGGGTTCAGTACTTC. Its translation is CSAGVLAGGVQYF.

This clonotype was picked up a small number of times. This chain connects TRBV20-1 to TRBJ1-5; unclear D gene. V was clipped by 1 base and J by 10 bases, with 8 bases between them. There are 11 residues in the CDR3. In germline, CDR1 is DFQATT, CDR2 SNEGSKA (reference sequence). The CDR3 sequence is CSARADGPQHF. In DNA form, the CDR3 reads TGCAGTGCTAGAGCGGATGGCCCCCAGCATTTT.

This clonotype was counted a few times. V gene TRBV12-3 or TRBV12-4 combines with J gene TRBJ2-1; possible D gene TRBD2, 6 bases. The length of the CDR3 is 14 residues. The V end lost 8 bases, the J end lost 4 bases, and 15 bases lay between the germline ends. CDR3 DNA sequence: TGTGCCAGCGGAACCGGGACTTTATACAATGAGCAGTTCTTC. It is translated as CASGTGTLYNEQFF.

The chain joins TRBV5-8 to TRBJ2-7; D is possibly TRBD1 (7 bases). Trimming removed 3 bases at V and 3 bases at J, with 19 bases between. Per the germline V gene, CDR1 is SGHTS and CDR2 is YDEGEE. The CDR3 has 16 amino acids. The DNA for the CDR3 is TGTGCCAGCAGCTGGGGTCGCGGGGACAGAATCTACGAGCAGTACTTC. Its protein is CASSWGRGDRIYEQYF.

This clonotype was observed at least ten times. V usage is TRBV28 and J usage is TRBJ2-7; D is unclear. The ends were cut back, 3 bases at V and 7 bases at J, with 16 bases in the middle. Germline V lookup: CDR1 MDHEN, CDR2 SYDVKM. This CDR3 is 14 amino acids long. As DNA, the CDR3 is TGTGCCAGCAGTTTGACCAGATCTAATGTAGAGCAGTACTTC. Amino acids: CASSLTRSNVEQYF.

This sequence joins TRBV20-1 and TRBJ2-5; D remains unclear. The CDR3 is 13 amino acids. Trimming shortened V by 5 bases and J by 5 bases, and 15 bases separated the two germline ends. Germline loops: CDR1 DFQATT, CDR2 SNEGSKA (reference sequence). The CDR3 loop is CSALEYRSETQYF. CDR3 in DNA: TGCAGTGCTCTAGAGTACCGTTCCGAGACCCAGTACTTC.

This clonotype was picked up a small number of times. One junction end does not reproduce the germline sequence, and a read error may be involved. The CDR3 protein is CASSYQGDPETQCF. The CDR3 DNA reads as TGTGCCAGCAGTTACCAAGGAGACCCCGAGACCCAGTGCTTC. V gene TRBV6-2 or TRBV6-3 combines with J gene TRBJ2-5; D uncertain. CDR3 length equals 14 residues. Looked up from germline, CDR1 is MNHEY and CDR2 is SVGEGT.

The V and J genes are TRBV2 and TRBJ2-7; D gene uncertain. The CDR3 length is 13 residues. Germline V CDR1 and CDR2: SNHLY, FYNNEI. V was trimmed by 10 bases and J by 3 bases, leaving 16 bases between them. CDR3 region: CANIGEPDYEQYF. CDR3 DNA: TGTGCCAACATAGGCGAGCCCGACTACGAGCAGTACTTC.

The J gene is TRBJ2-1, the V gene TRBV5-6; 9 bases align to TRBD1. Germline CDR1 reads SGHDT; CDR2 reads YYEEEE. V lost 5 bases, J lost 8 bases, and 11 bases stayed unmatched. This CDR3 region has 15 residues. In DNA form, the CDR3 reads TGTGCCAGCAGACCGACGGGACAGGGTTTCGATGAGCAGTTCTTC. Translation gives CASRPTGQGFDEQFF.

Worth noting for this clonotype: A much larger clone differs from this one at a single base, so this may be a read error. The chain recombines TRBV28 with TRBJ1-1; D unresolved. The CDR3 sequence is 14 residues long. Germline CDR1 reads MDHEN; CDR2 reads SYDVKM. Deletions cut 3 bases from V and 0 bases from J, with 8 bases between. Here the CDR3 reads CASSFVDMNTEAFF. The CDR3 bases are TGTGCCAGCAGTTTCGTAGACATGAACACTGAAGCTTTCTTT.

This clonotype was found once. V usage is TRBV20-1 and J usage is TRBJ1-5; perhaps TRBD1 as D (5 bases). CDR1 is DFQATT, CDR2 SNEGSKA, per germline (reference sequence). CDR3 length: 18 amino acids. Trimming removed 5 bases from V and 0 bases from J, with 23 bases in between. In DNA form, the CDR3 reads TGCAGTGCTTCTCTGATAGGGACGGAACTTTATAGCAATCAGCCCCAGCATTTT. This translates into CSASLIGTELYSNQPQHF.

This clonotype was seen more than once but under ten times. The chain joins TRBV11-2 to TRBJ1-2, with TRBD1 matching over 7 bases. CDR1 is SGHAT, CDR2 FQNNGV, per germline. This CDR3 is 15 amino acids long. Trimming at V came to 3 bases and at J to 4 bases, leaving 8 bases not matched to a gene. The CDR3 reads CASSFDPGQLYGYTF. The DNA for the CDR3 is TGTGCCAGCAGCTTTGATCCGGGACAGCTCTATGGCTACACCTTC.

Ten or more counts support this clonotype. The rearrangement joins TRBV12-3 or TRBV12-4 to TRBJ2-2; 10 bases match TRBD1. The CDR3 sequence is 15 residues long. V shed 5 bases and J 4 bases; nucleotides not matched to a gene: 4. CDR3 sequence reads: CASSLRQGATGELFF. The CDR3 DNA reads TGTGCCAGCAGTCTGCGACAGGGGGCCACCGGGGAGCTGTTTTTT.

This clonotype was detected only a few times. V and J are TRBV20-1 and TRBJ2-3; 10 bases are a match to TRBD2. The CDR3 has 15 residues. CDR1 is DFQATT, CDR2 SNEGSKA, per germline (reference sequence). J was trimmed by 5 bases and V by 3 bases; bases with no gene match: 8. CDR3 in amino acids: CSASGLAGAVDTQYF. In nucleotides, the CDR3 is TGCAGTGCTAGTGGTCTAGCGGGAGCGGTAGATACGCAGTATTTT.

This clonotype was observed at least ten times. V gene TRBV4-3 combines with J gene TRBJ2-5, with a weak D call TRBD1 (6 bases). V lost 0 bases, J lost 5 bases, and 13 bases lay in between. The germline V gene has CDR1 LGHNA and CDR2 YSLEER. The CDR3 runs 15 residues. CDR3 in amino acids: CASSQDRQGKETQYF. CDR3 coding DNA: TGCGCCAGCAGCCAAGATCGCCAGGGGAAGGAGACCCAGTACTTC.

This clonotype came up a few times. The gene calls are TRBV20-1 and TRBJ2-5, with D maybe TRBD2 (5 bases). In germline, CDR1 is DFQATT, CDR2 SNEGSKA (reference sequence). The CDR3 runs to 16 residues. The V end lost 0 bases, the J end lost 5 bases, and 19 bases lay between the germline ends. The CDR3 spells CSARDPLEGAVETQYF. The DNA for the CDR3 is TGCAGTGCTAGAGATCCGCTCGAGGGAGCAGTGGAGACCCAGTACTTC.

There are many counts of this clonotype. The V gene is TRBV15, the J gene TRBJ1-1; unclear D gene. The CDR3 loop spans 13 amino acids. V was pared by 3 bases and J by 4 bases, with 9 bases between. Per germline, CDR1 LNHNV and CDR2 YYDKDF (reference sequence). The CDR3 protein is CATSSLTSTEAFF. The CDR3 DNA reads TGTGCCACCAGCAGCCTTACGAGCACTGAAGCTTTCTTT.

The sample holds a few counts of this clonotype. The rearrangement joins TRBV27 to TRBJ1-1, with TRBD1 matching 7 bases. Germline V CDR1 and CDR2: MNHEY, SMNVEV (reference sequence). After removal of 6 bases from V and 7 bases from J, the junction contained 5 bases not matched to a gene. The CDR3 spans 12 residues. CDR3 region: CASSTTGFEAFF. Written as DNA, the CDR3 is TGTGCCAGCAGCACGACAGGGTTTGAAGCTTTCTTT.